The following is a TCR beta chain sequence with its context. Its antigen is not identified. Method: immunoSEQ multiplex PCR; TCRdb's copy keeps in-frame clones and lacks some. Of about 50,000 clones in the sample, approximately 75% are singletons; the top ten hold 2.4%. The sample comes from a study of OX40 agonist ivuxolimab in advanced cancers. Study-level information: Three patients, one with hepatocellular carcinoma and two with cutaneous melanoma, responded partially.

Overall study findings and caveats: Normalized expansion of T-cell clones was also low for some nonresponders. The study found that CD8+ T cells averaged more expanded clones than CD4+. CD4+ and CD8+ T cells in blood underwent clonal expansion by week 6 at 0.1 to 3.0 mg/kg.

CDR3 length equals 15 residues. Germline assignment: CDR1 SGDLS and CDR2 YYNGEE. The ends lost 0 bases at V and 7 bases at J; junction bases unmatched: 5. This specimen was CD4+ or CD8+ T cells sorted from blood, taken in a trial of the OX40 agonist ivuxolimab. This clonotype was sampled from an adult with an advanced solid tumor such as melanoma, head and neck, liver or kidney cancer. The chain couples TRBV9 to TRBJ2-2, with TRBD1 matching over 8 bases. The CDR3 spells CASSVGTGRNGELFF. The CDR3 bases are TGTGCCAGCAGCGTAGGGACAGGGAGGAACGGGGAGCTGTTTTTT.